This T cell receptor (beta chain) was documented in a study of cytomegalovirus exposure and HLA in healthy donors. Overall study results and limits: The study put 150 or so TCR beta chains on its list as cytomegalovirus-associated. In an earlier analysis, most TCR beta V segments were productive about 87% or about 30% of the time.

This CDR3 spans 13 amino acids. V lost 5 bases to trimming and J lost 2 bases, with 10 bases between them. Per germline, CDR1 WSHSY and CDR2 SAAADI. This clone is a singleton in its sample. What it binds is not known. Donors in the study were healthy people who gave bone marrow. Amplification used 60 Vbeta primers and 13 Jbeta primers. Only in-frame clones appear in the TCRdb table, and some are missing; sequencing was by immunoSEQ multiplex PCR. The sample lists approximately 150,000 clones; 55% to 70% were seen once. The chain combines TRBV10-2 with TRBJ2-7; no reliable D call. The sample consisted of PBMCs. The sequence was obtained from an older woman in good health and CMV-seropositive. CDR3 sequence: CASSRRITYEQYF. CDR3 DNA sequence: TGCGCCAGCAGTCGGCGGATTACCTACGAGCAGTACTTC.